This passage covers 26 T cell receptor beta chains from one sample sequenced in a study of blood T cell repertoires in COVID-19. Assay used: immunoSEQ multiplex PCR; TCRdb lists only in-frame clones, some missing. This table has 150,000 or so clones, nearly 80% appearing once. Sequencing input: PBMCs or T cells enriched from blood (not recorded which). Source of these receptors: a woman in her forties or fifties who had recovered from COVID-19.

This clone appeared a few times. The chain combines TRBV15 with TRBJ2-1, with D possibly matching TRBD2 (6 bases). Germline values: CDR1 LNHNV, CDR2 YYDKDF (reference sequence). V was trimmed by 8 bases and J by 0 bases, leaving 14 bases between them. The CDR3 is made up of 15 amino acids. The CDR3 DNA is TGTGCCACCGGCCCCGGGGGTGTCTCCTACAATGAGCAGTTCTTC. The encoded protein is CATGPGGVSYNEQFF.

The rearrangement joins TRBV9 to TRBJ2-2; 9 bases match TRBD2. Germline V CDR1 and CDR2: SGDLS, YYNGEE. This CDR3 has 14 residues. J lost 3 bases, V lost 7 bases, and 4 bases had no gene match. CDR3: CASAKRGDTGELFF. CDR3 in DNA: TGTGCCAGCGCCAAGCGGGGGGACACCGGGGAGCTGTTTTTT. The variable domain in full, completed from reference TRBV9 and TRBJ2-2, reads DSGVTQTPKHLITATGQRVTLRCSPRSGDLSVYWYQQSLDQGLQFLIQYYNGEERAKGNILERFSAQQFPDLHSELNLSSLELGDSALYFCASAKRGDTGELFFGEGSRLTVL.

The chain links TRBV6-1 to TRBJ1-4; 8 bases are a match to TRBD1. The CDR3 consists of 16 residues. V lost 4 bases to trimming and J lost 8 bases; unmatched junction nucleotides: 12. CDR1 is MNHNS and CDR2 is SASEGT in the germline V gene. The DNA of the CDR3 is TGTGCCAGCAGTGGACACAAACAGGGGGGTGGAGAAAAACTGTTTTTT. Protein: CASSGHKQGGGEKLFF.

The gene calls are TRBV29-1 and TRBJ2-2; D perhaps matches TRBD1 (6 bases). CDR3 length equals 12 residues. V lost 6 bases to trimming and J lost 7 bases, with 12 bases between them. Looked up from germline, CDR1 is SQVTM and CDR2 is ANQGSEA. This chain's CDR3 is CSVNREGGELFF. In nucleotides, the CDR3 is TGCAGCGTAAACAGGGAAGGCGGGGAGCTGTTTTTT.

This clone came up many times. The sample carries other DNA sequences with the same CDR3. The J gene is TRBJ2-2, the V gene TRBV5-4, with a weak D call TRBD1 (6 bases). This CDR3 comprises 15 residues. The V gene lost 1 base and the J gene lost 3 bases, with 10 bases spanning the gap. Germline loops: CDR1 SGHNT, CDR2 YYREEE (reference sequence). DNA of the CDR3: TGTGCCAGCAGCTTGTCTGGGGGCTACACCGGGGAGCTGTTTTTT. This sequence encodes CASSLSGGYTGELFF.

The rearrangement uses TRBV18 and TRBJ1-6, with TRBD1 matching over 9 bases. Losses at the gene ends were 4 bases for V and 5 bases for J; bases not matched to a gene: 9. This CDR3 has 17 residues. CDR1 and CDR2 (germline): KGHSH, LQKENI. The CDR3 DNA is TGTGCCAGCTCACTACGCGGGACAGGGTCCAATAATTCACCCCTCCACTTT. This gives the protein CASSLRGTGSNNSPLHF.

The rearrangement links TRBV6-5 to TRBJ2-7; D is possibly TRBD1 (5 bases). Trimming pared 9 bases from V and 1 base from J, leaving 13 bases between. Per the germline V gene, CDR1 is MNHEY and CDR2 is SVGAGI. This CDR3 comprises 13 residues. The CDR3 here is CARWTWISYEQYF. The CDR3 DNA reads TGTGCCAGATGGACATGGATTTCCTACGAGCAGTACTTC.

This chain connects TRBV2 to TRBJ1-1; 9 nucleotides align to TRBD1. There are 13 residues in the CDR3. Germline CDR1 reads SNHLY; CDR2 reads FYNNEI. V lost 7 bases to trimming and J lost 1 base; unmatched junction nucleotides: 1. The CDR3 loop reads CASKGQGNTEAFF. CDR3 bases: TGTGCCAGCAAGGGACAGGGGAACACTGAAGCTTTCTTT.

The CDR3 region has the DNA TGTGCCAGCAGCGGCCGGACAGGGGGCTATGGCTACACCTTC. Its protein is CASSGRTGGYGYTF. The genes are TRBV7-8 and TRBJ1-2, with TRBD1 matching 10 bases. V lost 5 bases, J lost 4 bases, and 4 bases stayed unmatched. Looked up from germline, CDR1 is SGHVS and CDR2 is FQNEAQ. CDR3 length equals 14 residues. The full variable domain, its missing parts supplied by reference TRBV7-8 and TRBJ1-2, is GAGVSQSPRYKVAKRGQDVALRCDPISGHVSLFWYQQALGQGPEFLTYFQNEAQLDKSGLPSDRFFAERPEGSVSTLKIQRTQQEDSAVYLCASSGRTGGYGYTFGSGTRLTVV.

The gene calls are TRBV6-1 and TRBJ2-7; 9 bases are a match to TRBD1. The CDR3 is made up of 15 amino acids. Trimming at V came to 2 bases and at J to 2 bases, leaving 4 bases not matched to a gene. CDR1 and CDR2 (germline): MNHNS, SASEGT. CDR3 DNA: TGTGCCAGCAGTGAAATCACAGGGGGCACCTACGAGCAGTACTTC. Its protein is CASSEITGGTYEQYF.

The CDR3: CARSLFFRRALLGGYTF. CDR3 nucleotide sequence: TGTGCCAGAAGCTTGTTTTTCCGCAGGGCCCTTTTGGGTGGCTACACCTTC. The chain carries TRBV5-3 and TRBJ1-2; tentatively, D is TRBD1 (5 bases). TRBV5-3 is annotated as an ORF whose role is uncertain. The CDR3 consists of 17 residues. Trimming took 1 base from V and 7 from J, leaving 23 bases between them.

The V gene is TRBV4-1, the J gene TRBJ1-2, with a weak D call TRBD1 (5 bases). The germline V gene has CDR1 MGHRA and CDR2 YSYEKL. This CDR3 has 13 residues. V was pared by 1 base and J by 7 bases, with 10 bases between. The CDR3 DNA is TGCGCCAGCAGCCAAGCGGGGGGGATTGGCTACACCTTC. This codes for CASSQAGGIGYTF.

The chain joins TRBV30 to TRBJ2-2; perhaps TRBD2 as D (6 bases). The ends were cut back, 2 bases at V and 8 bases at J, with 18 bases in the middle. CDR1 and CDR2 (germline): GTSNPN, SVGIG (reference sequence). The CDR3 sequence is 15 residues long. The CDR3 nucleotides read TGTGCCTGGAGTCCGGGGGTCAGGGTTAGGGGGGAGCTGTTTTTT. This translates into CAWSPGVRVRGELFF.

The chain joins TRBV29-1 to TRBJ2-1; 12 bases are a match to TRBD2. The CDR3 covers 13 residues. J lost 9 bases, V lost 5 bases, and 5 bases had no gene match. Per the germline V gene, CDR1 is SQVTM and CDR2 is ANQGSEA. This chain's CDR3 is CSVLAGGSGEQFF. The CDR3 bases are TGCAGCGTTCTAGCGGGGGGGTCAGGTGAGCAGTTCTTC.

To note about this clone: A much larger clone sits a single nucleotide away, making a read error possible. This rearrangement joins TRBV5-6 to TRBJ1-5; D remains unclear. V was shortened by 4 bases and J by 3 bases, with 5 bases between the two germline ends. The germline V gene has CDR1 SGHDT and CDR2 YYEEEE. The CDR3 sequence is 12 residues long. Here the CDR3 DNA reads TGTGCCAGCAGCCAGGACAATCAGCCCCAGCATTTT. Protein: CASSQDNQPQHF.

This clone was counted between two and nine times. The rearrangement links TRBV9 to TRBJ1-1, with D perhaps TRBD1 (6 bases). V shed 4 bases and J shed 1 base, with 8 bases lying between them. Per the germline V gene, CDR1 is SGDLS and CDR2 is YYNGEE. This CDR3 has 13 residues. DNA for the CDR3: TGTGCCAGCAGCACGGGACAGAACACTGAAGCTTTCTTT. It encodes CASSTGQNTEAFF.

The table lists this clone with a count of one. This chain uses TRBV11-2 with TRBJ1-2; unclear D gene. With 5 bases removed from V and 6 bases from J, the gap between germline ends came to 22 bases. CDR1 and CDR2 (germline): SGHAT, FQNNGV. The CDR3 contains 16 residues. CDR3 bases: TGTGCCAGCAGCCTCTCTGGAGGCAGGAGTCACGATGGCTACACCTTC. Its protein product is CASSLSGGRSHDGYTF.

The chain links TRBV6-2 or TRBV6-3 to TRBJ2-1; no clear D. This CDR3 comprises 14 residues. Germline loops: CDR1 MNHEY, CDR2 SVGEGT. V gave up 0 bases and J gave up 4 bases, with 7 bases separating them. CDR3 DNA: TGTGCCAGCAGTTACTCCCTAGGTTACAATGAGCAGTTCTTC. It yields the protein CASSYSLGYNEQFF.

In its sample, this clone was seen a few times. V usage is TRBV2 and J usage is TRBJ1-6; D unresolved. The CDR3 contains 15 residues. Germline CDR1 is SNHLY and CDR2 is FYNNEI. Between the trimmed V and J ends, which lost 2 bases and 9 bases, there was a span of 14 bases. CDR3 amino acids: CASSEKAGWSSPLHF. The CDR3 DNA follows: TGTGCCAGCAGTGAAAAGGCCGGGTGGTCTTCACCCCTCCACTTT. The whole variable domain, remainder taken from reference TRBV2 and TRBJ1-6, is EPEVTQTPSHQVTQMGQEVILRCVPISNHLYFYWYRQILGQKVEFLVSFYNNEISEKSEIFDDQFSVERPDGSNFTLKIRSTKLEDSAMYFCASSEKAGWSSPLHFGNGTRLTVT.

V usage is TRBV2 and J usage is TRBJ1-4; D is perhaps TRBD1 (5 bases). CDR1 is SNHLY and CDR2 is FYNNEI in the germline V gene. Trimming removed 3 bases from V and 2 bases from J, with 10 bases in between. This CDR3 has 15 amino acids. CDR3 region: CASSEQGATNEKLFF. The CDR3 DNA is TGTGCCAGCAGTGAGCAAGGGGCGACTAATGAAAAACTGTTTTTT.

The chain is built from TRBV29-1 and TRBJ2-2, with 7 nucleotides matching TRBD1. The CDR3 length is 13 residues. J was trimmed by 5 bases and V by 7 bases; bases with no gene match: 7. Germline lookup yields CDR1 SQVTM and CDR2 ANQGSEA. As DNA, the CDR3 is TGCAGCGGGAACCTCAGGGGGACCGGGGAGCTGTTTTTT. This codes for CSGNLRGTGELFF.

The CDR3 sequence is CSVDSGWDNEQFF. The CDR3 nucleotides read TGCAGCGTTGATTCGGGATGGGACAATGAGCAGTTCTTC. The V call is TRBV29-1, the J call TRBJ2-1, with D maybe TRBD2 (5 bases). This CDR3 comprises 13 residues. The V end lost 3 bases, the J end lost 5 bases, and 11 bases lay between the germline ends. CDR1 and CDR2 (germline): SQVTM, ANQGSEA.

The chain recombines TRBV27 with TRBJ1-5; D unresolved. There are 14 residues in the CDR3. Germline V CDR1 and CDR2: MNHEY, SMNVEV (reference sequence). V was clipped by 6 bases and J by 6 bases, with 15 bases between them. CDR3 amino acids: CASSLRGVGQPQHF. In DNA, the CDR3 is TGTGCCAGCAGCCTTCGGGGTGTAGGTCAGCCCCAGCATTTT.

The chain carries TRBV25-1 and TRBJ2-1; 12 bases map to TRBD2. The CDR3 totals 16 residues. The germline V gene has CDR1 MGHDK and CDR2 SYGVNS. Trimming at V came to 3 bases and at J to 6 bases, leaving 6 bases not matched to a gene. CDR3 DNA: TGTGCCAGCAGTGATCTAGCGGGGGGGCGGCTCAATGAGCAGTTCTTC. The encoded protein is CASSDLAGGRLNEQFF.

This chain links TRBV2 with TRBJ2-7; maybe TRBD1 (6 bases). Trimming left V 0 bases short and J 6 bases short, with 18 bases between. This CDR3 contains 16 residues. Germline loops: CDR1 SNHLY, CDR2 FYNNEI. The CDR3 here is CASSEAGAGTRGEQYF. For the CDR3, the DNA is TGTGCCAGCAGTGAAGCAGGTGCAGGGACCAGGGGCGAGCAGTACTTC.

J is TRBJ1-2 and V is TRBV12-3 or TRBV12-4; D not certain. V lost 3 bases, J lost 5 bases, and 7 bases lay in between. The CDR3 runs to 12 residues. The CDR3 sequence: CASSFQRYGYTF. The CDR3 coding sequence is TGTGCCAGCAGTTTCCAGCGTTATGGCTACACCTTC.